These 19 T cell receptor beta chains were sequenced from one sample in a study of blood T cell repertoires in COVID-19. The data were produced by immunoSEQ multiplex PCR, yet TCRdb's version contains in-frame clones alone and is incomplete. Of approximately 31,000 clones in the sample, about 89% are singletons; the top ten hold 9.9%. The source material was peripheral blood. Receptor source: a human donor with active COVID-19. The donor label of this sample is uncertain.

The CDR3 loop is CATSRDPTEGADYGYTF. In nucleotides, the CDR3 is TGTGCCACCAGCAGAGATCCTACAGAAGGGGCGGACTATGGCTACACCTTC. The V gene is TRBV15, the J gene TRBJ1-2; possible D gene TRBD1, 5 bases. This CDR3 spans 17 amino acids. CDR1 LNHNV and CDR2 YYDKDF come from the germline V gene (reference sequence). V was trimmed by 0 bases and J by 3 bases, leaving 17 bases between them.

The rearrangement joins TRBV2 to TRBJ2-4; weak D call: TRBD2 (6 bases). The CDR3 covers 12 residues. Trimming removed 5 bases from V and 5 bases from J, with 7 bases in between. Germline CDR1 SNHLY, CDR2 FYNNEI. The CDR3 here is CASSSGENIQYF. The CDR3 nucleotides are TGTGCCAGCAGTTCGGGGGAAAACATTCAGTACTTC.

The CDR3 protein is CASSLGQGETQYF. Here the CDR3 DNA reads TGTGCCAGCAGTTTAGGCCAGGGGGAGACCCAGTACTTC. The rearrangement uses TRBV27 and TRBJ2-5; possibly TRBD1 for D (6 bases). The CDR3 totals 13 residues. Trimming took 2 bases from V and 5 from J, leaving 9 bases between them. Germline V gene sequence: CDR1 MNHEY, CDR2 SMNVEV (reference sequence).

The V and J genes are TRBV4-2 and TRBJ2-7, with 8 bases lining up with TRBD2. The CDR3 contains 16 residues. V shed 1 base and J 2 bases; nucleotides not matched to a gene: 7. CDR1 is LGHNA and CDR2 is YNFKEQ in the germline V gene. This chain's CDR3 is CASSQAGAGGTYEQYF. CDR3 bases: TGTGCCAGCAGCCAAGCGGGCGCGGGGGGTACCTACGAGCAGTACTTC.

The V gene is TRBV7-9, the J gene TRBJ2-1; 7 nucleotides align to TRBD1. CDR1 and CDR2 (germline): SEHNR, FQNEAQ (reference sequence). The V and J ends lost 5 bases and 5 bases, in that order; junction bases with no gene match: 12. This CDR3 spans 16 amino acids. Here the CDR3 DNA reads TGTGCCAGCAGCCTTCTCGCCGGGACAGACAACAATGAGCAGTTCTTC. Translated: CASSLLAGTDNNEQFF.

The V call is TRBV5-1, the J call TRBJ2-3; 9 bases map to TRBD1. V lost 1 base and J lost 4; bases outside the gene matches: 13. The CDR3 totals 18 residues. Germline V gene sequence: CDR1 SGHRS, CDR2 YFSETQ. CDR3 residues: CASSLNPGQGNSPDTQYF. CDR3 DNA sequence: TGCGCCAGCAGCTTGAACCCGGGACAGGGAAATAGCCCAGATACGCAGTATTTT.

The rearrangement uses TRBV3-1 (or the pseudogene TRBV3-2) and TRBJ2-5; D might be TRBD2 (5 bases). Germline V gene data show CDR1 as LGHDT and CDR2 as YNNKEL (reference sequence). Trimming cost V 3 bases and J 0 bases, with 11 bases left between them. The CDR3 has 15 amino acids. CDR3 sequence reads: CASSHNTGYQETQYF. The CDR3 coding sequence is TGTGCCAGCAGCCATAATACGGGGTACCAAGAGACCCAGTACTTC.

This sequence joins TRBV9 and TRBJ2-2, with D possibly TRBD2 on 6 matching bases. Per germline, CDR1 SGDLS and CDR2 YYNGEE. The CDR3 is 13 amino acids. V was cut by 4 bases and J by 5 bases, with 9 bases left in between. The CDR3, as DNA: TGTGCCAGCAGCCCCCGGGGGACCGGGGAGCTGTTTTTT. Encoded protein: CASSPRGTGELFF.

The genes are TRBV15 and TRBJ2-5; D perhaps matches TRBD2 (7 bases). The germline CDR1 and CDR2 sequences are LNHNV and YYDKDF (reference sequence). V was shortened by 0 bases and J by 0 bases, with 11 bases between the two germline ends. This CDR3 is built from 16 residues. CDR3 amino acids: CATSREGGGHQETQYF. The CDR3 DNA follows: TGTGCCACCAGCAGAGAGGGCGGGGGCCACCAAGAGACCCAGTACTTC.

The V call is TRBV5-1, the J call TRBJ2-7; 10 positions match TRBD1. The CDR3 sequence is 15 residues long. Trimming at V came to 3 bases and at J to 1 base, leaving 4 bases not matched to a gene. The germline gives CDR1 SGHRS, CDR2 YFSETQ. The CDR3 spells CASSWDRGTSYEQYF. Here the CDR3 DNA reads TGCGCCAGCAGCTGGGACAGGGGTACATCCTACGAGCAGTACTTC.

The chain carries TRBV6-2 or TRBV6-3 and TRBJ1-2; 8 bases align to TRBD1. The CDR3 is 15 residues long. Trimming at V came to 0 bases and at J to 6 bases, leaving 6 bases not matched to a gene. CDR1 is MNHEY and CDR2 is SVGEGT in the germline V gene. The CDR3 spells CASSYSSGGLNGYTF. The CDR3 nucleotides read TGTGCCAGCAGTTACTCGTCAGGGGGCTTGAATGGCTACACCTTC.

CDR3 DNA sequence: TGTGCCAGCAGCGTAGAAAACGGGAGGGCCCTCACAGATACGCAGTATTTT. This gives the protein CASSVENGRALTDTQYF. The chain combines TRBV9 with TRBJ2-3; 8 bases line up with TRBD2. Germline trimming cut 0 bases from V and 2 bases from J; bases unmatched to any gene: 8. The CDR3 has 17 residues. Germline CDR1 SGDLS, CDR2 YYNGEE.

The chain combines TRBV29-1 with TRBJ2-7; 8 bases agree with TRBD1. CDR3 length equals 11 residues. Germline CDR1 reads SQVTM; CDR2 reads ANQGSEA. Trimming at V came to 6 bases and at J to 7 bases, leaving 5 bases not matched to a gene. The CDR3 loop is CSVRTGLEQYF. The CDR3 DNA sequence: TGCAGCGTAAGGACAGGGTTGGAGCAGTACTTC.

The chain links TRBV29-1 to TRBJ2-7; a weak D match, TRBD1 (6 bases). Per the germline V gene, CDR1 is SQVTM and CDR2 is ANQGSEA. The germline V and J ends were trimmed by 4 bases and 0 bases, with 10 bases remaining between them. This CDR3 region has 13 residues. CDR3 sequence reads: CSVAGAASYEQYF. CDR3 coding DNA: TGCAGCGTTGCAGGGGCGGCCTCCTACGAGCAGTACTTC.

The gene calls are TRBV19 and TRBJ2-2; 9 nucleotides line up with TRBD2. Germline V gene lookup returns CDR1 LNHDA and CDR2 SQIVND (reference sequence). The V segment lost 3 bases and the J segment 4 bases; nucleotides outside the gene matches: 6. This CDR3 has 16 amino acids. CDR3 loop: CASSIRSGSSTGELFF. The CDR3 coding sequence is TGTGCCAGTAGTATCCGTAGCGGGAGTAGCACCGGGGAGCTGTTTTTT.

J is TRBJ1-2 and V is TRBV30; tentatively, D is TRBD1 (5 bases). Looked up from germline, CDR1 is GTSNPN and CDR2 is SVGIG (reference sequence). V was shortened by 1 base and J by 0 bases, with 9 bases between the two germline ends. The CDR3 sequence is 14 residues long. DNA for the CDR3: TGTGCCTGGAGTGGGCGGGGGTCTAACTATGGCTACACCTTC. It specifies CAWSGRGSNYGYTF.

As to this clone: A junction boundary mismatches the germline segment, possibly from a read error. V is TRBV7-7 and J is TRBJ2-1; TRBD2 matches 9 bases. Germline assignment: CDR1 SSHAT and CDR2 FNYEAQ (reference sequence). This CDR3 contains 18 residues. The CDR3 nucleotides read TGTGCTAGCAGCTTATCCCTGACTAGCGGTAGCTCCTACAATGAGCAGTTCTTC. The encoded protein is CASSLSLTSGSSYNEQFF.

The rearrangement joins TRBV30 to TRBJ2-7; the match to TRBD1 covers 8 bases. Germline CDR1 reads GTSNPN; CDR2 reads SVGIG (reference sequence). This CDR3 comprises 17 residues. The V and J ends lost 4 bases and 3 bases, in that order; junction bases with no gene match: 17. The CDR3 coding sequence is TGTGCCTGGAACCCCCGGTTAGGACAGGGAAATTTCTACGAGCAGTACTTC. Protein product: CAWNPRLGQGNFYEQYF. Together with reference TRBV30 and TRBJ2-7, the CDR3 gives the full variable domain: SQTIHQWPATLVQPVGSPLSLECTVEGTSNPNLYWYRQAAGRGLQLLFYSVGIGQISSEVPQNLSASRPQDRQFILSSKKLLLSDSGFYLCAWNPRLGQGNFYEQYFGPGTRLTVT.

This chain connects TRBV27 to TRBJ1-1; D might be TRBD1 (6 bases). Trimming left V 5 bases short and J 8 bases short, with 15 bases between. The CDR3 extends over 13 amino acids. Germline CDR1 is MNHEY and CDR2 is SMNVEV (reference sequence). The CDR3 DNA is TGTGCCAGCAGTCCCTTTACAGGGTTGGAAGCTTTCTTT. Translation gives CASSPFTGLEAFF.